The clone carrying this TCR beta chain was seen a few times. Its antigen is currently unknown. This sample is part of a study of T cell repertoires in cytomegalovirus infection. Study overall: Selected CMV epitopes included recently identified HLA-C-restricted ones as well as well-studied HLA-B-restricted ones. Overall study results and limits: HLA-C-restricted CMV-specific TCR beta clonotypes prevailed in the ex vivo response.

TCRdb used MiXCR to reprocess the reads, holding one entry per CDR3 protein. The sample lists about 400,000 distinct CDR3 sequences; about 35% were seen once. Sequenced here: cultured PBMCs, sampled from culture after CMV antigen stimulation. The clonotype comes from a human donor in good health (CMV status not recorded). Some clones in this sample may be carry-over from other donors' samples.

The CDR3 sequence: CSAKLGVMNTEAFF. DNA of the CDR3: TGCAGTGCGAAGTTGGGAGTCATGAACACTGAAGCTTTCTTT. The gene calls are TRBV20-1 and TRBJ1-1; no firm D call. V was pared by 6 bases and J by 0 bases, with 14 bases between. Germline V gives CDR1 DFQATT, CDR2 SNEGSKA (reference sequence). The length of the CDR3 is 14 residues.